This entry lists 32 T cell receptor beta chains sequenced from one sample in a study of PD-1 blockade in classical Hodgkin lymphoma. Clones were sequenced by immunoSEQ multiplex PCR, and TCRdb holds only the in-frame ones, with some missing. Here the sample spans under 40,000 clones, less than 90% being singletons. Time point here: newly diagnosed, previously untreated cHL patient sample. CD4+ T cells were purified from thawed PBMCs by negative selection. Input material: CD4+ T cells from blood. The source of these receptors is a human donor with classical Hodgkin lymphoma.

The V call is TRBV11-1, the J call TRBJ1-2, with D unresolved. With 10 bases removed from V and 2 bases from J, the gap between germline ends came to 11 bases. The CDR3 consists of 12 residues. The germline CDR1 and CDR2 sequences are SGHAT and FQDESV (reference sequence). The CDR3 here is CATSRHNYGYTF. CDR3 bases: TGTGCCACCTCCCGACACAACTATGGCTACACCTTC.

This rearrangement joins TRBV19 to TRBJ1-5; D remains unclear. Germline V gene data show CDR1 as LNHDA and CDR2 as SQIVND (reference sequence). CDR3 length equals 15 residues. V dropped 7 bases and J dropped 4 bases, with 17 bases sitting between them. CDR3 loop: CASTLGGRLNQPQHF. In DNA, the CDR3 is TGTGCCAGTACCCTGGGAGGGAGGCTTAATCAGCCCCAGCATTTT.

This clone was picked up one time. The CDR3 sequence is CASSLTGTGNTEAFF. CDR3 DNA: TGTGCCAGCAGCCTAACCGGGACAGGGAACACTGAAGCTTTCTTT. The chain recombines TRBV7-2 with TRBJ1-1; 8 nucleotides align to TRBD1. This CDR3 is built from 15 residues. In germline, CDR1 is SGHTA, CDR2 FQGNSA. V shed 5 bases and J 1 base; nucleotides not matched to a gene: 6. The whole variable domain, remainder taken from reference TRBV7-2 and TRBJ1-1, is GAGVSQSPSNKVTEKGKDVELRCDPISGHTALYWYRQSLGQGLEFLIYFQGNSAPDKSGLPSDRFSAERTGGSVSTLTIQRTQQEDSAVYLCASSLTGTGNTEAFFGQGTRLTVV.

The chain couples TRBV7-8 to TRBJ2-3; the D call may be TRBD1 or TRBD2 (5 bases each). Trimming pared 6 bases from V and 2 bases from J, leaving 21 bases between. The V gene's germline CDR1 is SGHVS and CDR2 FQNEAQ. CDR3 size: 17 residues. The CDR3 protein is CASSTPLSGTYTDTQYF. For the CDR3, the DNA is TGTGCCAGCAGTACACCCTTATCCGGGACCTACACAGATACGCAGTATTTT. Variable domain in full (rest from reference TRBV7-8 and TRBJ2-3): GAGVSQSPRYKVAKRGQDVALRCDPISGHVSLFWYQQALGQGPEFLTYFQNEAQLDKSGLPSDRFFAERPEGSVSTLKIQRTQQEDSAVYLCASSTPLSGTYTDTQYFGPGTRLTVL.

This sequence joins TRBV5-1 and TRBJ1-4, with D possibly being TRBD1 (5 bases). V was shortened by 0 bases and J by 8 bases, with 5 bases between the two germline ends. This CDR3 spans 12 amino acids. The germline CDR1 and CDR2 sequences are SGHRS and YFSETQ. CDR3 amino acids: CASSLDREKLFF. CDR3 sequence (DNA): TGCGCCAGCAGCTTGGACAGGGAAAAACTGTTTTTT.

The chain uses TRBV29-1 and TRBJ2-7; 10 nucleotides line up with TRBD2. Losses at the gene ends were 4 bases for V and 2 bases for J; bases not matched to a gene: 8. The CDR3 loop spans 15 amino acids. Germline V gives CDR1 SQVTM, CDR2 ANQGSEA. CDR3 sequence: CSVGFVGTSAYEQYF. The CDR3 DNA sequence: TGCAGCGTTGGGTTTGTCGGGACTAGCGCCTACGAGCAGTACTTC.

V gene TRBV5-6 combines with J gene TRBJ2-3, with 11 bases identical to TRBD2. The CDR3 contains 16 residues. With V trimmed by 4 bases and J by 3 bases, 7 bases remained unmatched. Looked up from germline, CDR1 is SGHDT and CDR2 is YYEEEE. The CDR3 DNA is TGTGCCAGCAGCGACAGACTAGCGGGAAGAACAGATACGCAGTATTTT. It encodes CASSDRLAGRTDTQYF. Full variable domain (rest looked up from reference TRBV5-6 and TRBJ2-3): DAGVTQSPTHLIKTRGQQVTLRCSPKSGHDTVSWYQQALGQGPQFIFQYYEEEERQRGNFPDRFSGHQFPNYSSELNVNALLLGDSALYLCASSDRLAGRTDTQYFGPGTRLTVL.

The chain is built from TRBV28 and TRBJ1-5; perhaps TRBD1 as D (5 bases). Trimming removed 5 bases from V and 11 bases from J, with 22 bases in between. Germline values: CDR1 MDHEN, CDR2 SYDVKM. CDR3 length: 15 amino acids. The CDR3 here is CASSPAKGSIGAQHF. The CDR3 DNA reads TGTGCCAGCAGTCCCGCAAAGGGGTCGATCGGGGCCCAGCATTTT. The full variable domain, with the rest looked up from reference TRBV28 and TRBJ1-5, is DVKVTQSSRYLVKRTGEKVFLECVQDMDHENMFWYRQDPGLGLRLIYFSYDVKMKEKGDIPEGYSVSREKKERFSLILESASTNQTSMYLCASSPAKGSIGAQHFGDGTRLSIL.

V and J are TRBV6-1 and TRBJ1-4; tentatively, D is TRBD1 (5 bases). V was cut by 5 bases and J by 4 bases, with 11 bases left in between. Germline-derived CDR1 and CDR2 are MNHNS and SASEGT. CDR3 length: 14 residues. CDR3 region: CASSPGDINEKLFF. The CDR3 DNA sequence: TGTGCCAGCAGTCCGGGGGATATTAATGAAAAACTGTTTTTT.

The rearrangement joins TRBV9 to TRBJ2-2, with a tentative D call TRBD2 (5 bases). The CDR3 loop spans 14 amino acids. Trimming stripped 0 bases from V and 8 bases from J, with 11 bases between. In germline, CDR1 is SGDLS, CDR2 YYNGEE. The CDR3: CASSVAGTAGELFF. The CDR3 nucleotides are TGTGCCAGCAGCGTAGCGGGAACGGCGGGGGAGCTGTTTTTT.

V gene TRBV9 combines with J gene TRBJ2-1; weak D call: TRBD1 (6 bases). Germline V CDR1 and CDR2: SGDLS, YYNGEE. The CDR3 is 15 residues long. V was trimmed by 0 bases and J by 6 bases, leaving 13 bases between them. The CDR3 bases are TGTGCCAGCAGCGTAGACTACCAGGGGTTCAATGAGCAGTTCTTC. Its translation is CASSVDYQGFNEQFF.

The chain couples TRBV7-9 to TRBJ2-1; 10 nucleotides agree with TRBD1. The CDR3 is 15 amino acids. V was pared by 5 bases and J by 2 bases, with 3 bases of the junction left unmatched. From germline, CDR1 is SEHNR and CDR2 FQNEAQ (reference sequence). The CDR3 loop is CASSGGTGAYNEQFF. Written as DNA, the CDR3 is TGTGCCAGCAGCGGAGGGACAGGGGCCTACAATGAGCAGTTCTTC.

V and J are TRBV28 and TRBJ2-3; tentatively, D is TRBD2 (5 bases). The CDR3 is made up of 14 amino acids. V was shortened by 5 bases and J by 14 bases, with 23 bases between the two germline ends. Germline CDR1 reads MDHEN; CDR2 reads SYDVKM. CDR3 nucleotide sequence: TGTGCCAGCAGTCTATCTCCCGGGGTTGCCGTTTTGTATTTT. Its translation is CASSLSPGVAVLYF.

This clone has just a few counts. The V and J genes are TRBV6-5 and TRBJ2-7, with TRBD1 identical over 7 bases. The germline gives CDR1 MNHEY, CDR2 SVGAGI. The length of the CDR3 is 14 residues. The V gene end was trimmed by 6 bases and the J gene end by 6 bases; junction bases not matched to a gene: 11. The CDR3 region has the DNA TGTGCCAGCAGCAACACAAGGTCAGGGGGCGAGCAGTACTTC. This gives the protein CASSNTRSGGEQYF.

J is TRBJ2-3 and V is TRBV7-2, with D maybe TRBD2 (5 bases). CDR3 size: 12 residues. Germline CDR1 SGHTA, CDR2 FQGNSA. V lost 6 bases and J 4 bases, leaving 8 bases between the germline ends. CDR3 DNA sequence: TGTGCCAGCAGGAGAGGGTCAGATACGCAGTATTTT. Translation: CASRRGSDTQYF. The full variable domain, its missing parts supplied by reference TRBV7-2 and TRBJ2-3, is GAGVSQSPSNKVTEKGKDVELRCDPISGHTALYWYRQSLGQGLEFLIYFQGNSAPDKSGLPSDRFSAERTGGSVSTLTIQRTQQEDSAVYLCASRRGSDTQYFGPGTRLTVL.

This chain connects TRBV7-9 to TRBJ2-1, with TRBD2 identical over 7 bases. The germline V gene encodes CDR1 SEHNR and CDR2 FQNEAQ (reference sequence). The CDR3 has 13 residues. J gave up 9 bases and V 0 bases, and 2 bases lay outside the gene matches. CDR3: CASSLAGGSEQFF. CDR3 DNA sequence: TGTGCCAGCAGCTTAGCGGGAGGGAGTGAGCAGTTCTTC.

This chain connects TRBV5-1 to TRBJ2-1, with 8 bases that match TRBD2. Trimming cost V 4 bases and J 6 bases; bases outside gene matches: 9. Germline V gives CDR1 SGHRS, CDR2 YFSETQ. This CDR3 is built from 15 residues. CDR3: CASSLPGLGVNEQFF. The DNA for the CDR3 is TGCGCCAGCAGCCTGCCGGGACTAGGTGTCAATGAGCAGTTCTTC.

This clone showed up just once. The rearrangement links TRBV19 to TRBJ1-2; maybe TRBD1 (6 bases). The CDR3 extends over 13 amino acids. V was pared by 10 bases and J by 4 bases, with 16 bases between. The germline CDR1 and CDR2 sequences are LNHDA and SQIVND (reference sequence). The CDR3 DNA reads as TGTGCCACCTCCCTGGGGGGGCCCTATGGCTACACCTTC. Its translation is CATSLGGPYGYTF.

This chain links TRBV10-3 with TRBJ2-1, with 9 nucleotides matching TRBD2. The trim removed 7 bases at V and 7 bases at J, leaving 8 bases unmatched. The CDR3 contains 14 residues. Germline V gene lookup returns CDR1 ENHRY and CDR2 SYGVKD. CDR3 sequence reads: CAIKVAGEENEQFF. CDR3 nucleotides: TGTGCCATCAAAGTAGCGGGAGAGGAAAATGAGCAGTTCTTC.

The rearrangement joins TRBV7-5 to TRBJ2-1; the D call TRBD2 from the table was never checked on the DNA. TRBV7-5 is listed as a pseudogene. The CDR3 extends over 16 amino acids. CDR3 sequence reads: CARSAAPGLAGNEQFF. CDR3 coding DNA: TGTGCCAGAAGCGCCGCACCGGGACTAGCGGGGAATGAGCAGTTCTTC.

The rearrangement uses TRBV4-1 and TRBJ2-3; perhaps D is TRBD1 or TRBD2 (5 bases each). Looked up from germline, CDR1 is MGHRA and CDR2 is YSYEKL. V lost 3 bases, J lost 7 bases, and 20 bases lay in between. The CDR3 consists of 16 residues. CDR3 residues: CASSHSNRGEKNTQYF. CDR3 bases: TGCGCCAGCAGCCACTCCAATAGAGGGGAGAAAAATACGCAGTATTTT.

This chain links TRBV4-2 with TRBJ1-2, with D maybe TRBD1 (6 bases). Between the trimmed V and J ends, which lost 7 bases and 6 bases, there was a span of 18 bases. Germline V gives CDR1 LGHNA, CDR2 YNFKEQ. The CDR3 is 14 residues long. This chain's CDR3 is CASKQDDRFDGYTF. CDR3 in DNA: TGTGCCAGCAAACAAGATGACAGGTTCGATGGCTACACCTTC.

The DNA of the CDR3 is TGTGCCAGCAGCGGAATAGACGGACTAGCGGGCGAGCAGTACTTC. It encodes CASSGIDGLAGEQYF. V usage is TRBV2 and J usage is TRBJ2-7; 11 bases line up with TRBD2. Germline V gene data show CDR1 as SNHLY and CDR2 as FYNNEI. The CDR3 consists of 15 residues. With V trimmed by 6 bases and J by 6 bases, 10 bases remained unmatched.

This CDR3 is CASSAKPGNTIYF. CDR3 bases: TGTGCCAGCAGCGCCAAACCTGGAAACACCATATATTTT. The chain employs TRBV9 and TRBJ1-3, with D unclear. The V end was cut by 3 bases, the J end by 2 bases, with 6 bases between. The CDR3 has 13 amino acids. Germline lookup yields CDR1 SGDLS and CDR2 YYNGEE.

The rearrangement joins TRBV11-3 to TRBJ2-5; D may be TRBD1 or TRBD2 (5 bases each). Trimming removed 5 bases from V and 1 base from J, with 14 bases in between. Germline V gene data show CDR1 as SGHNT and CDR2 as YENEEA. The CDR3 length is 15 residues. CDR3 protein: CASSRDVIFQETQYF. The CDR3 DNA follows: TGTGCCAGCAGCCGGGACGTTATATTCCAAGAGACCCAGTACTTC.

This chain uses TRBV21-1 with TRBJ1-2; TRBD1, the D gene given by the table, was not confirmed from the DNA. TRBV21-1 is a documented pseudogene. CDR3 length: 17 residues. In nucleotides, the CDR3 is TGTGCCAGCAGCAAAGGTTTTCAGATCAGGGGGGACTATGGCTACACCTTC. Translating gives CASSKGFQIRGDYGYTF.

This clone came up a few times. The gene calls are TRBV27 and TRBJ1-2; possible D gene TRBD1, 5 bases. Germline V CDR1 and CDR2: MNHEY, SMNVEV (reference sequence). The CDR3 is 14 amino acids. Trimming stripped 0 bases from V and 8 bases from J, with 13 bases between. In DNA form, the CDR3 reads TGTGCCAGCAGTTTATCGGCCTTACGGGGGGGCTACACCTTC. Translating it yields CASSLSALRGGYTF.

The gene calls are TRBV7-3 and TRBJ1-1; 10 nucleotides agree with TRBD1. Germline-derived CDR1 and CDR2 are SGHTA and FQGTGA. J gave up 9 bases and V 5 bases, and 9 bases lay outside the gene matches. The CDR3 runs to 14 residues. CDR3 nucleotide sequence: TGTGCCAGCAGCCCGTCCCGGGACAGGGGACAAGCTTTCTTT. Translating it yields CASSPSRDRGQAFF.

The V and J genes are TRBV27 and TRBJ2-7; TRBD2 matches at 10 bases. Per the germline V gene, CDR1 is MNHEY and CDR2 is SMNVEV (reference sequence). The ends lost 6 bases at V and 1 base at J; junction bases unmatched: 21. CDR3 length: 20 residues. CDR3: CASSTRGLASLLARSYEQYV. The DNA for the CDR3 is TGTGCCAGCAGCACGAGGGGACTAGCGAGCCTGCTTGCTCGTTCCTACGAGCAGTACGTC.

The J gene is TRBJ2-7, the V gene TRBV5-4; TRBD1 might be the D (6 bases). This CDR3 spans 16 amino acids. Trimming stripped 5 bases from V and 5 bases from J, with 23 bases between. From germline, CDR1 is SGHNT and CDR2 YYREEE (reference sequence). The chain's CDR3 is CASSPRQDRQTNEQYF. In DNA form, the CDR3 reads TGTGCCAGCAGTCCGAGACAGGACCGACAAACCAACGAGCAGTACTTC.

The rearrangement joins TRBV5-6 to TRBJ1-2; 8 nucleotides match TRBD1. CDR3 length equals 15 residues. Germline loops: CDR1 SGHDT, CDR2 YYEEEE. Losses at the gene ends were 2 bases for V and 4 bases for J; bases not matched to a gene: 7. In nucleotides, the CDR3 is TGTGCCAGCAGCTTACACCGGGACAGGCTCTATGGCTACACCTTC. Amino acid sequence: CASSLHRDRLYGYTF.

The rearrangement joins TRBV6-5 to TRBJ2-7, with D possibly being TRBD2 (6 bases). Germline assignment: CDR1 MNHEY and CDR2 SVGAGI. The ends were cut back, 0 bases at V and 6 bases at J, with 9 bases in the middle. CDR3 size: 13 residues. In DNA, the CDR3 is TGTGCCAGCAGTTACTCTCGGGGAGGCGAGCAGTACGTC. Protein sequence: CASSYSRGGEQYV.